The text below deals with one T cell receptor (beta chain). Its antigen is unidentified. A multiplex PCR was run with 60 Vbeta primers and 13 Jbeta primers. Measured with immunoSEQ multiplex PCR; TCRdb has only the in-frame clones, and not every one. The sample has some 190,000 clones, about three quarters seen once. This entry is derived from a study of cytomegalovirus exposure and HLA in healthy donors. General study findings and limits: Through in vitro validation, a few CMV-associated chains were shown to be specific for CMV antigens. As was reported, the classifier diagnosed cytomegalovirus status with high specificity and sensitivity. Cytomegalovirus-associated TCR beta chains were listed, numbering 164.

The trim removed 4 bases at V and 2 bases at J, leaving 2 bases unmatched. The CDR3 has 13 residues. Germline assignment: CDR1 MNHEY and CDR2 SMNVEV (reference sequence). The sequenced sample was PBMCs. The TCR originated in a woman aged 40-49 years in good health and CMV-seronegative. The rearrangement links TRBV27 to TRBJ2-7, with 7 nucleotides matching TRBD2. The CDR3 sequence: CASSSGLAYEQYF. For the CDR3, the DNA is TGTGCCAGCAGTTCCGGACTAGCCTACGAGCAGTACTTC.